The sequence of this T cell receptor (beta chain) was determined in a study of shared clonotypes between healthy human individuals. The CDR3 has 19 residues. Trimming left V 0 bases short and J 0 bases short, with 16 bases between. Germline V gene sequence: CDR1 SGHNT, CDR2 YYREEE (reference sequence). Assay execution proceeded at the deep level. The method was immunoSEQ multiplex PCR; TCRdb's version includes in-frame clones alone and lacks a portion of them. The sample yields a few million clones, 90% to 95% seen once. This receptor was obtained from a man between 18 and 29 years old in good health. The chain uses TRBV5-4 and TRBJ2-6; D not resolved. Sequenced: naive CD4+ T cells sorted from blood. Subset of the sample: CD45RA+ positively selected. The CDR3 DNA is TGTGCCAGCAGCTTGGTGGGCAGGTCGCAGTACTCTGGGGCCAACGTCCTGACTTTC. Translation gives CASSLVGRSQYSGANVLTF.